Below are 4 T cell receptor beta chains sequenced from a single sample in a study of Ad26.COV2.S vaccination and SARS-CoV-2 variants. Treatment denoted: around 19 received Ad26.COV2.S at low or high dose, single or two shots; 5 received placebo; per-sample allocation not given. Sampling occurred on day 63 after the first vaccine or placebo injection. Using immunoSEQ multiplex PCR, the repertoire was profiled, and TCRdb retains in-frame clones only, with some absent. The sample yields 500,000 or so clones, roughly 89% seen once. The sample here was peripheral blood, taken in a trial of Ad26.COV2.S vaccine versus placebo. These receptors originate from a person aged 18-60 years who received the Ad26.COV2.S COVID-19 vaccine or a placebo.

Concerning this clone: Distinct nucleotide sequences in the sample also encode this CDR3. The chain uses TRBV20-1 and TRBJ2-6, with unresolved D. V was shortened by 3 bases and J by 4 bases, with 4 bases between the two germline ends. The CDR3 contains 12 residues. Germline CDR1 reads DFQATT; CDR2 reads SNEGSKA (reference sequence). The CDR3 here is CSASTGANVLTF. The CDR3 DNA reads as TGCAGTGCTAGTACAGGGGCCAACGTCCTGACTTTC.

This clone was picked up one time. The rearrangement joins TRBV6-5 to TRBJ2-7; 9 positions match TRBD1. CDR1 is MNHEY, CDR2 SVGAGI, per germline. The CDR3 runs 14 residues. V lost 8 bases to trimming and J lost 2 bases; unmatched junction nucleotides: 7. CDR3 in amino acids: CASGYGTGPYEQYF. The CDR3 DNA reads as TGTGCCAGCGGCTACGGGACAGGGCCCTACGAGCAGTACTTC.

V and J are TRBV30 and TRBJ1-4; D gene unclear. Germline values: CDR1 GTSNPN, CDR2 SVGIG (reference sequence). V gave up 0 bases and J gave up 1 base, with 3 bases separating them. This CDR3 has 13 amino acids. The CDR3 is CAWSVITNEKLFF. The CDR3 region has the DNA TGTGCCTGGAGTGTTATAACTAATGAAAAACTGTTTTTT.

The chain joins TRBV7-2 to TRBJ1-1, with D perhaps TRBD1 (5 bases). With 5 bases removed from V and 4 bases from J, the gap between germline ends came to 17 bases. The CDR3 has 15 residues. The germline V gene encodes CDR1 SGHTA and CDR2 FQGNSA. The CDR3 here is CASSLRGGVGTEAFF. The DNA of the CDR3 is TGTGCCAGCAGCCTCCGGGGAGGGGTGGGCACTGAAGCTTTCTTT.